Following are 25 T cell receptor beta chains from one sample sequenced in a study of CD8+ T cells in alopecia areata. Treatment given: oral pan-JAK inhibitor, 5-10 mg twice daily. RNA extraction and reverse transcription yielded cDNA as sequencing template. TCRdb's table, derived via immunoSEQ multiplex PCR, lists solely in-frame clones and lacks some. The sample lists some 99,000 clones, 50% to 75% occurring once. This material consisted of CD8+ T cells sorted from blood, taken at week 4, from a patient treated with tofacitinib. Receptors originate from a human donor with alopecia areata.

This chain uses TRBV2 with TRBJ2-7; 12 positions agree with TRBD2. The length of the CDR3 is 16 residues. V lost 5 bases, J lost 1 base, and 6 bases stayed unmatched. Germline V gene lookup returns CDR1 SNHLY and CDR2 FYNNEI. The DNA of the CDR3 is TGTGCCAGCAGTCAACTGACTAGCGGGAGATCCTACGAGCAGTACTTC. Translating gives CASSQLTSGRSYEQYF.

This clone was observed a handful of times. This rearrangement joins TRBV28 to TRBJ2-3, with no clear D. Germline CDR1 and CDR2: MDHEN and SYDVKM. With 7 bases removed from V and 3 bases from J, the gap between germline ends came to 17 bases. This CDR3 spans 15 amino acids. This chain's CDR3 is CASNNSPPTTDTQYF. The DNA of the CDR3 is TGTGCCAGCAATAACAGCCCCCCAACGACAGATACGCAGTATTTT.

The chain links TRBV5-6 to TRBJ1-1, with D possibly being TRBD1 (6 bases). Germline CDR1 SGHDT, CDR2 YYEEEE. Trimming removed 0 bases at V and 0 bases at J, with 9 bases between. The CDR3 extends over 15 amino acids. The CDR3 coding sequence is TGTGCCAGCAGCTTGGCAGGGGTTTTGAACACTGAAGCTTTCTTT. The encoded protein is CASSLAGVLNTEAFF.

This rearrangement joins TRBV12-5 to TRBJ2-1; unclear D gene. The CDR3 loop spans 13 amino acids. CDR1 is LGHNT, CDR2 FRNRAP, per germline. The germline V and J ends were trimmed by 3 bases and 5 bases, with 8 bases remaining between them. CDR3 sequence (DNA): TGTGCTAGTGGTTTTGGTGGCAACAATGAGCAGTTCTTC. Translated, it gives CASGFGGNNEQFF. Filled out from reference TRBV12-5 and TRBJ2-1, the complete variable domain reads DARVTQTPRHKVTEMGQEVTMRCQPILGHNTVFWYRQTMMQGLELLAYFRNRAPLDDSGMPKDRFSAEMPDATLATLKIQPSEPRDSAVYFCASGFGGNNEQFFGPGTRLTVL.

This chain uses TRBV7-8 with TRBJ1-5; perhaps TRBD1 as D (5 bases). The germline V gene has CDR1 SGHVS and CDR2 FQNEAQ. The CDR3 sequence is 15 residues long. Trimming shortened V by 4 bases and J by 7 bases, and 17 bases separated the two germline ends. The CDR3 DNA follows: TGTGCCAGCAGCTCCCCGGGGGGGGTCGACCAGCCCCAGCATTTT. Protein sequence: CASSSPGGVDQPQHF.

The CDR3 DNA follows: TGTGCCAGCAGTTTGGTCGGGACTAGCGGGAGTTCCGGGGAGACCCAGTACTTC. Its protein is CASSLVGTSGSSGETQYF. The chain couples TRBV27 to TRBJ2-5; TRBD2 aligns across 14 bases. V lost 3 bases, J lost 5 bases, and 11 bases stayed unmatched. The length of the CDR3 is 18 residues. From germline, CDR1 is MNHEY and CDR2 SMNVEV (reference sequence).

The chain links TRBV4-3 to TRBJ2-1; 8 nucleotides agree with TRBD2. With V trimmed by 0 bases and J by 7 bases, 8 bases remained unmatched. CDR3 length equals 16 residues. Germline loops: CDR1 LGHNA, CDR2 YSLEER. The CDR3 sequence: CASSQDGRAMGNEQFF. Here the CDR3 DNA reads TGCGCCAGCAGCCAAGACGGGAGGGCCATGGGAAATGAGCAGTTCTTC.

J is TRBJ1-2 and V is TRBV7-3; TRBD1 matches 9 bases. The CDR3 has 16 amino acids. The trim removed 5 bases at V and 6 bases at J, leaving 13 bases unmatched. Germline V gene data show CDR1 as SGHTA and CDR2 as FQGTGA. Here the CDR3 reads CASSQFHGTGYDGYTF. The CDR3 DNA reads TGTGCCAGCAGCCAATTTCACGGGACAGGGTACGATGGCTACACCTTC.

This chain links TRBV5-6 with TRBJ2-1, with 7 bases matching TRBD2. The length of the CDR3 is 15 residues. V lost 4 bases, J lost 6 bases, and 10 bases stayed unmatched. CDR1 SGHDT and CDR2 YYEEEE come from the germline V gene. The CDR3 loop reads CASSPLAAGSNEQFF. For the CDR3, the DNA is TGTGCCAGCAGCCCGCTAGCGGCGGGGTCCAATGAGCAGTTCTTC.

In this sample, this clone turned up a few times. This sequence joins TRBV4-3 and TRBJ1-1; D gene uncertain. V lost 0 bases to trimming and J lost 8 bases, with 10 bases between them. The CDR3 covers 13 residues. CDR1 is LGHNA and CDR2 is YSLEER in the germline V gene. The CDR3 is CASSQDSGREAFF. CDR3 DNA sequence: TGCGCCAGCAGCCAAGATTCGGGTCGGGAAGCTTTCTTT.

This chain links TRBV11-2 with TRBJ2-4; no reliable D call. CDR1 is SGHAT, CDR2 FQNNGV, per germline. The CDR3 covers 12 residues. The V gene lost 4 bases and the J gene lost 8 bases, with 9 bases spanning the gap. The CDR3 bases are TGTGCCAGCAGCTCCTACTGGGACATTCAGTACTTC. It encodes CASSSYWDIQYF.

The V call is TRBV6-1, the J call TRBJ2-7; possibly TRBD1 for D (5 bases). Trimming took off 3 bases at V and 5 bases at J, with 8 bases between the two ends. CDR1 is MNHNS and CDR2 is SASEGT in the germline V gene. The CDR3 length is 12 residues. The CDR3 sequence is CASSDRADEQYF. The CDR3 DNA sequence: TGTGCCAGCAGTGACAGGGCCGACGAGCAGTACTTC.

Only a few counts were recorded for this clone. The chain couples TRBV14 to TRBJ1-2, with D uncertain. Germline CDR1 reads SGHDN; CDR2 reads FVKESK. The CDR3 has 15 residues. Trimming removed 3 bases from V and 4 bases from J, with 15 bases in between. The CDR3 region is CASSQDPDLSYGYTF. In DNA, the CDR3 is TGTGCCAGCAGCCAGGACCCCGACCTGAGCTATGGCTACACCTTC.

This CDR3 is CASSLESRDPYGYTF. The CDR3 DNA reads TGTGCCAGCAGCTTAGAGTCCAGGGATCCTTATGGCTACACCTTC. The chain carries TRBV7-8 and TRBJ1-2; weak D call: TRBD1 (5 bases). The germline V and J ends were trimmed by 1 base and 5 bases, with 14 bases remaining between them. Germline V gene lookup returns CDR1 SGHVS and CDR2 FQNEAQ. The CDR3 consists of 15 residues.

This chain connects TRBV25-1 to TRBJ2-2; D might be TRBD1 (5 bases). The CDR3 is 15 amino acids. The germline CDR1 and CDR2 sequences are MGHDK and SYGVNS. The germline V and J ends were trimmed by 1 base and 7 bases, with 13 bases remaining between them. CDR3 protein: CASSEFYRGYGELFF. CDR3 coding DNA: TGTGCCAGCAGTGAATTTTATAGGGGCTACGGGGAGCTGTTTTTT.

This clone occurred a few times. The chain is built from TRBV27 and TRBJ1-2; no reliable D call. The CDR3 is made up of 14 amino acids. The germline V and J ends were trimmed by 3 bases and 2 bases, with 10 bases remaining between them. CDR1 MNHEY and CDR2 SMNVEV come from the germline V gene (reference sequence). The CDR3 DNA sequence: TGTGCCAGCAGTTTTTCGGGTGGGAACTATGGCTACACCTTC. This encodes CASSFSGGNYGYTF.

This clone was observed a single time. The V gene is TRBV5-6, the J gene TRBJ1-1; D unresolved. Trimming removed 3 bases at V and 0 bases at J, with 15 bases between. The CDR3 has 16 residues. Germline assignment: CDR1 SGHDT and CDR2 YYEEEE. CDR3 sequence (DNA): TGTGCCAGCAGCTACGTGGGGAACAGATTGAACACTGAAGCTTTCTTT. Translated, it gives CASSYVGNRLNTEAFF.

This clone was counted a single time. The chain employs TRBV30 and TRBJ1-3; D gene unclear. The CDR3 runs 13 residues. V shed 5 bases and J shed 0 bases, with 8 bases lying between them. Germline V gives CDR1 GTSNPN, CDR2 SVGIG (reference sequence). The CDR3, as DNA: TGTGCCTGGTCTCTATACTCTGGAAACACCATATATTTT. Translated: CAWSLYSGNTIYF.

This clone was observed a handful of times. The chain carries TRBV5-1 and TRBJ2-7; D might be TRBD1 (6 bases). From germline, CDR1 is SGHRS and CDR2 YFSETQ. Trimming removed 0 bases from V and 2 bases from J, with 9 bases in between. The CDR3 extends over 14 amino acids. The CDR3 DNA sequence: TGCGCCAGCAGCTTGGGGGCAGGGGCCTACGAGCAGTACTTC. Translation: CASSLGAGAYEQYF.

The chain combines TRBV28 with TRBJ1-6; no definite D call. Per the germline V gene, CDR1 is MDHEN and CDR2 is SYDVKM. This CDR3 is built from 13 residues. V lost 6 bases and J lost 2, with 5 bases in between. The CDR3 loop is CASRDTYNSPLHF. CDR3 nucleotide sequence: TGTGCCAGCAGAGACACCTATAATTCACCCCTCCACTTT.

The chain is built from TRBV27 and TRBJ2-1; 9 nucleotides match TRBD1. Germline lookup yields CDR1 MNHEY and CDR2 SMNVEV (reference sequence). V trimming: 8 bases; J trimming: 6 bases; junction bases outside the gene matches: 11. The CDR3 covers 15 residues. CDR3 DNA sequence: TGTGCCAGCTGCTTGGTGGGGACAGGGACCAATGAGCAGTTCTTC. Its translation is CASCLVGTGTNEQFF.

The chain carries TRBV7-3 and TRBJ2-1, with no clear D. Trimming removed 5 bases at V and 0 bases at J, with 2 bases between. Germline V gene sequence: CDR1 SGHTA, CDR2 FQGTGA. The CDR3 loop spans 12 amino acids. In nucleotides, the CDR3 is TGTGCCAGCAGCGCCTCCTACAATGAGCAGTTCTTC. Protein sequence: CASSASYNEQFF. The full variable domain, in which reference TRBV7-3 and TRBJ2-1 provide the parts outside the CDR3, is GAGVSQTPSNKVTEKGKYVELRCDPISGHTALYWYRQSLGQGPEFLIYFQGTGAADDSGLPNDRFFAVRPEGSVSTLKIQRTERGDSAVYLCASSASYNEQFFGPGTRLTVL.

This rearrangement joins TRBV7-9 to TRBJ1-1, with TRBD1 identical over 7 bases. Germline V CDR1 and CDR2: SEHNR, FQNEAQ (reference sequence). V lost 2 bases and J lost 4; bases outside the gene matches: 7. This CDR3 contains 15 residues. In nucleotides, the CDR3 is TGTGCCAGCAGCTTATCGCGGGACAGCCCCACTGAAGCTTTCTTT. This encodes CASSLSRDSPTEAFF.

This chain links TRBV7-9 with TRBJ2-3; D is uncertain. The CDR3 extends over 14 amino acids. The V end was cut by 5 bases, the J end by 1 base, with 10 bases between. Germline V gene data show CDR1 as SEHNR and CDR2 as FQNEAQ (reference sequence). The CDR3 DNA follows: TGTGCCAGCAGCCCGGTCGATGGCACAGATACGCAGTATTTT. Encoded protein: CASSPVDGTDTQYF.

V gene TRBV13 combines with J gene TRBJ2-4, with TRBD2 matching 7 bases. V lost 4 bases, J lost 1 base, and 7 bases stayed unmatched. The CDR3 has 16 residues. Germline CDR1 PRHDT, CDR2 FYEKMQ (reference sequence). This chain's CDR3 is CASSSSHGRAKNIQYF. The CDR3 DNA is TGTGCCAGCAGCTCAAGTCACGGGAGGGCCAAAAACATTCAGTACTTC.